One sample yielded the 22 T cell receptor beta chains listed below, sequenced in a study of cytomegalovirus exposure and HLA in healthy donors (dated by TCRdb to the late 2010s). The method was the immunoSEQ multiplex PCR assay. The multiplex PCR relied on a mix of 60 forward primers for TCR Vbeta segments and 13 reverse primers for TCR Jbeta segments. TCRdb provides this immuneACCESS table in a form limited to in-frame rearrangements. Some clones are lacking; in checked studies, under half of them reflect an unresolved V gene, and why the rest are absent is not known. The sample includes about 160,000 clones, with roughly 75% observed a single time. The top ten clones comprise more than 1.2% of the sample. Material for sequencing was PBMCs. The receptors stem from a man between 18 and 35 years old in good health and CMV-seronegative.

Note on this clone: Other DNA sequences within the sample encode an identical CDR3. J is TRBJ2-7 and V is TRBV27; 7 bases line up with TRBD2. The junction had 3 bases not matched to a gene; V was cut back by 5 bases and J by 2 bases. This CDR3 is 13 amino acids long. The germline V gene encodes CDR1 MNHEY and CDR2 SMNVEV (reference sequence). CDR3: CASSPGLAYEQYF. As DNA, the CDR3 is TGTGCCAGCAGTCCCGGACTAGCCTACGAGCAGTACTTC.

This clone came up once. At one of its ends the junction is not consistent with the germline gene, which may arise from a read error. The chain couples TRBV27 to TRBJ2-7; perhaps TRBD2 as D (6 bases). The CDR3 loop spans 13 amino acids. Germline V gene sequence: CDR1 MNHEY, CDR2 SMNVEV (reference sequence). The CDR3 here is CASSSDPGTLENF. The CDR3 nucleotides are TGTGCCAGCAGTTCCGACCCCGGGACTCTGGAGAACTTC.

The chain links TRBV6-6 to TRBJ1-4; 8 bases fit TRBD1. Germline V CDR1 and CDR2: MNHNY, SVGAGI (reference sequence). This CDR3 is 14 amino acids long. The ends lost 5 bases at V and 7 bases at J; junction bases unmatched: 6. CDR3 sequence reads: CASSAQGGFEKLFF. The CDR3 nucleotides read TGTGCCAGCAGTGCACAGGGGGGATTTGAAAAACTGTTTTTT.

The V and J genes are TRBV9 and TRBJ2-1; 10 positions agree with TRBD2. The CDR3 runs to 14 residues. From germline, CDR1 is SGDLS and CDR2 YYNGEE. V lost 4 bases to trimming and J lost 4 bases; unmatched junction nucleotides: 2. Here the CDR3 reads CASSRTSGYNEQFF. CDR3 nucleotides: TGTGCCAGCAGCCGGACTAGCGGTTACAATGAGCAGTTCTTC.

This clone has only one observation. This chain connects TRBV27 to TRBJ2-7, with TRBD2 identical over 7 bases. This CDR3 is 17 amino acids long. V shed 3 bases and J 1 base; nucleotides not matched to a gene: 12. CDR1 is MNHEY and CDR2 is SMNVEV in the germline V gene (reference sequence). CDR3: CASSFGGGRWASYEQYF. DNA of the CDR3: TGTGCCAGCAGTTTTGGCGGCGGGAGATGGGCATCCTACGAGCAGTACTTC.

This clone was detected a few times. This sequence joins TRBV27 and TRBJ2-7, with TRBD2 identical over 7 bases. The CDR3 sequence is 14 residues long. Germline V gene sequence: CDR1 MNHEY, CDR2 SMNVEV (reference sequence). Losses at the gene ends were 7 bases for V and 2 bases for J; bases not matched to a gene: 8. The CDR3 DNA follows: TGTGCCAGCACCCTAGCGGCGGGAGCCTACGAGCAGTACTTC. This sequence encodes CASTLAAGAYEQYF.

The chain uses TRBV2 and TRBJ1-3; D is unclear. Looked up from germline, CDR1 is SNHLY and CDR2 is FYNNEI. V lost 1 base and J 0 bases, leaving 7 bases between the germline ends. The CDR3 has 15 amino acids. The CDR3 loop reads CASSEDSSSGNTIYF. The CDR3 bases are TGTGCCAGCAGTGAAGACAGCTCCTCTGGAAACACCATATATTTT.

The DNA of the CDR3 is TGTGCCAGCAGGCACGGCGGACTAGCGGGAGCCGATGAGCAGTTCTTC. Translation gives CASRHGGLAGADEQFF. The J gene is TRBJ2-1, the V gene TRBV7-2; 13 positions match TRBD2. J gave up 8 bases and V 6 bases, and 10 bases lay outside the gene matches. CDR3 size: 16 residues. Germline loops: CDR1 SGHTA, CDR2 FQGNSA. The full variable domain, rest sourced from reference TRBV7-2 and TRBJ2-1, is GAGVSQSPSNKVTEKGKDVELRCDPISGHTALYWYRQSLGQGLEFLIYFQGNSAPDKSGLPSDRFSAERTGGSVSTLTIQRTQQEDSAVYLCASRHGGLAGADEQFFGPGTRLTVL.

The table lists this clone with a few counts. The V and J genes are TRBV9 and TRBJ2-3; D gene uncertain. The ends were cut back, 0 bases at V and 5 bases at J, with 7 bases in the middle. Germline lookup yields CDR1 SGDLS and CDR2 YYNGEE. The CDR3 has 13 amino acids. In DNA form, the CDR3 reads TGTGCCAGCAGCGTAGGCGTTGGAGATACGCAGTATTTT. Protein sequence: CASSVGVGDTQYF.

The genes are TRBV4-1 and TRBJ1-2; 7 bases match TRBD1. CDR3 length: 15 residues. The germline CDR1 and CDR2 sequences are MGHRA and YSYEKL. Trimming at V came to 3 bases and at J to 2 bases, leaving 6 bases not matched to a gene. In DNA, the CDR3 is TGCGCCAGCAGCCAGCGCGGGACAGCAAACTATGGCTACACCTTC. Its translation: CASSQRGTANYGYTF.

V usage is TRBV5-5 and J usage is TRBJ2-7, with D perhaps matching TRBD2 (6 bases). CDR3 size: 13 residues. Germline V gene data show CDR1 as SGHKS and CDR2 as YYEKEE (reference sequence). V gave up 5 bases and J gave up 5 bases, with 14 bases separating them. The CDR3 protein is CASRFSGVDEQYF. The CDR3 DNA sequence: TGTGCCAGCAGATTTAGCGGAGTAGACGAGCAGTACTTC.

The chain couples TRBV29-1 to TRBJ1-5; 7 bases are shared with TRBD1. V lost 2 bases, J lost 2 bases, and 0 bases stayed unmatched. Per the germline V gene, CDR1 is SQVTM and CDR2 is ANQGSEA. This CDR3 is built from 13 residues. CDR3 sequence: CSVEQGGNQPQHF. The CDR3 DNA sequence: TGCAGCGTTGAACAGGGGGGCAATCAGCCCCAGCATTTT.

A single count supports this clone. This chain links TRBV6-5 with TRBJ2-1, with D uncertain. In germline, CDR1 is MNHEY, CDR2 SVGAGI. The CDR3 is 11 amino acids. Trimming left V 5 bases short and J 3 bases short, with 2 bases between. CDR3 nucleotides: TGTGCCAGCAGTCGCTACAATGAGCAGTTCTTC. Protein: CASSRYNEQFF.

The chain carries TRBV5-1 and TRBJ2-1; 10 bases match TRBD2. This CDR3 is 18 amino acids long. V lost 4 bases to trimming and J lost 0 bases; unmatched junction nucleotides: 10. The germline CDR1 and CDR2 sequences are SGHRS and YFSETQ. The CDR3 region has the DNA TGCGCCAGCAGCGCACCGGGACTAGCGATGACCTCCTACAATGAGCAGTTCTTC. Translated: CASSAPGLAMTSYNEQFF.

The rearrangement links TRBV5-1 to TRBJ2-3; 7 nucleotides align to TRBD1. Trimming at V came to 0 bases and at J to 6 bases, leaving 10 bases not matched to a gene. The CDR3 is 16 amino acids. Germline V gene sequence: CDR1 SGHRS, CDR2 YFSETQ. The CDR3 DNA reads TGCGCCAGCAGCTTGGGACAGGGCCCCCCGGGGGATACGCAGTATTTT. Its translation is CASSLGQGPPGDTQYF.

V usage is TRBV27 and J usage is TRBJ2-2; D unresolved. The germline V and J ends were trimmed by 6 bases and 5 bases, with 16 bases remaining between them. CDR1 and CDR2 from the germline V gene are MNHEY and SMNVEV (reference sequence). The CDR3 runs 15 residues. CDR3: CASSDPYQRTGELFF. In DNA, the CDR3 is TGTGCCAGCAGCGACCCGTACCAGAGGACCGGGGAGCTGTTTTTT.

This rearrangement joins TRBV10-1 to TRBJ2-7; perhaps TRBD1 as D (5 bases). With 0 bases removed from V and 0 bases from J, the gap between germline ends came to 6 bases. CDR3 length: 14 amino acids. The V gene's germline CDR1 is WNHNN and CDR2 SYGVQD (reference sequence). For the CDR3, the DNA is TGCGCCAGCAGTGAGTCGACAGCCTCCTACGAGCAGTACTTC. Translation: CASSESTASYEQYF.

The V gene is TRBV21-1, the J gene TRBJ2-2; no DNA check was done on the table's D call, TRBD2. TRBV21-1 corresponds to a pseudogene. CDR3 length: 16 residues. The CDR3 sequence: CASSKSSRGSTGELFF. The CDR3 coding sequence is TGTGCCAGCAGCAAATCGTCCCGGGGAAGCACCGGGGAGCTGTTTTTT.

The chain couples TRBV7-9 to TRBJ2-3; 12 nucleotides match TRBD2. CDR3 length equals 15 residues. V was pared by 7 bases and J by 2 bases, with 4 bases of the junction left unmatched. Germline CDR1 is SEHNR and CDR2 is FQNEAQ (reference sequence). CDR3 loop: CASKGLAGFTDTQYF. The CDR3 DNA sequence: TGTGCCAGCAAGGGACTAGCGGGTTTCACAGATACGCAGTATTTT.

The V gene is TRBV15, the J gene TRBJ2-1, with TRBD1 matching over 7 bases. The CDR3 has 17 residues. Germline V gene data show CDR1 as LNHNV and CDR2 as YYDKDF (reference sequence). Trimming cost V 0 bases and J 3 bases; bases outside gene matches: 8. CDR3 coding DNA: TGTGCCACCAGCAGAGATAGGGGGCTAGCATTCTACAATGAGCAGTTCTTC. This sequence encodes CATSRDRGLAFYNEQFF.

V is TRBV5-4 and J is TRBJ1-1; perhaps TRBD1 as D (6 bases). The CDR3 is 16 amino acids. CDR1 is SGHNT, CDR2 YYREEE, per germline (reference sequence). V was cut by 4 bases and J by 1 base, with 17 bases left in between. As DNA, the CDR3 is TGTGCCAGCAGCCCAGGAGGGGGGGGGAAGAACACTGAAGCTTTCTTT. It specifies CASSPGGGGKNTEAFF.

The J gene is TRBJ2-1, the V gene TRBV7-2; 10 nucleotides line up with TRBD2. V lost 5 bases and J lost 2; bases outside the gene matches: 9. The CDR3 has 17 residues. Germline V gives CDR1 SGHTA, CDR2 FQGNSA. CDR3 bases: TGTGCCAGCAGCCCTTATCAAAGCGGGAGGGCCTACAATGAGCAGTTCTTC. Translated: CASSPYQSGRAYNEQFF.